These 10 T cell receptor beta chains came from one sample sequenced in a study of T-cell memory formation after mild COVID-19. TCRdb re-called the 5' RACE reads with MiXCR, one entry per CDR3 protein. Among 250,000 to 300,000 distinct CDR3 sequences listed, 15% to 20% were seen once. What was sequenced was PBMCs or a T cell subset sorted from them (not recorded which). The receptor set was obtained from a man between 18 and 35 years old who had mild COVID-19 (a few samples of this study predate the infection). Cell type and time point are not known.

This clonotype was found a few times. CDR3 loop: CASSYEAPGTDTQYF. The CDR3 nucleotides are TGTGCCAGCAGTTACGAAGCGCCCGGCACAGATACGCAGTATTTT. The gene calls are TRBV6-2 or TRBV6-3 and TRBJ2-3; D gene ambiguous. From germline, CDR1 is MNHEY and CDR2 SVGEGT. CDR3 length equals 15 residues. V was trimmed by 2 bases and J by 1 base, leaving 10 bases between them.

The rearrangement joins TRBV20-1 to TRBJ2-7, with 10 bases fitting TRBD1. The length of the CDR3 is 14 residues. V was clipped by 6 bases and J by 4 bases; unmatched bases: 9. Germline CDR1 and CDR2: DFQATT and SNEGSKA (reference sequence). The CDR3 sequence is CSANDRGQGYEQYF. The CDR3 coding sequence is TGCAGTGCCAACGACAGGGGGCAAGGGTACGAGCAGTACTTC.

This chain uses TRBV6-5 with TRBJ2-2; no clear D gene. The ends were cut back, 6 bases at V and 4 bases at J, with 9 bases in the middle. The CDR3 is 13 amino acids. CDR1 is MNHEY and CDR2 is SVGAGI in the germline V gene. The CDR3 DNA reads TGTGCCAGCAGCTATTCGAGCACCGGGGAGCTGTTTTTT. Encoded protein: CASSYSSTGELFF.

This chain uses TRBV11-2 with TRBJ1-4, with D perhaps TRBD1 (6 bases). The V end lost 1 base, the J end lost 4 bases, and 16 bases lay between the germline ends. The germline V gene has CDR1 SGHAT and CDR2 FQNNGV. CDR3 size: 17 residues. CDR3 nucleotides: TGTGCCAGCAGCTTAGTTTCGGGACACATGCTTAATGAAAAACTGTTTTTT. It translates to CASSLVSGHMLNEKLFF. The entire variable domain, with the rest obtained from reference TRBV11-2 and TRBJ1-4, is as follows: EAGVAQSPRYKIIEKRQSVAFWCNPISGHATLYWYQQILGQGPKLLIQFQNNGVVDDSQLPKDRFSAERLKGVDSTLKIQPAKLEDSAVYLCASSLVSGHMLNEKLFFGSGTQLSVL.

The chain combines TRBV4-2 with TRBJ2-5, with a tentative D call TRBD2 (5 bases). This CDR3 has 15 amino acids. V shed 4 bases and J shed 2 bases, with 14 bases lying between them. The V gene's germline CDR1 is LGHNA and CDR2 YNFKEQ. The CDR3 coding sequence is TGTGCCAGCAGCCGGACTTGGACGGAGCAAGAGACCCAGTACTTC. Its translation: CASSRTWTEQETQYF.

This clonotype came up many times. CDR3 DNA sequence: TGTGCCAGCAGCTTAGCGCCTTCGGCAACGGGCCTTGAGCAGTTCTTC. Translated: CASSLAPSATGLEQFF. The chain employs TRBV7-6 and TRBJ2-1, with D unresolved. The CDR3 is 16 amino acids. Germline V gene lookup returns CDR1 SGHVS and CDR2 FNYEAQ. V was shortened by 0 bases and J by 9 bases, with 18 bases between the two germline ends.

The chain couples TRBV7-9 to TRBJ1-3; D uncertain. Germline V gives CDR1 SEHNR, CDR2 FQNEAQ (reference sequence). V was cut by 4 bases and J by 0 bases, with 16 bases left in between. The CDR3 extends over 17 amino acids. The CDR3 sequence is CASSSGSAGLSGNTIYF. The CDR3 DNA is TGTGCCAGCAGCTCCGGCAGCGCAGGCCTCTCTGGAAACACCATATATTTT.

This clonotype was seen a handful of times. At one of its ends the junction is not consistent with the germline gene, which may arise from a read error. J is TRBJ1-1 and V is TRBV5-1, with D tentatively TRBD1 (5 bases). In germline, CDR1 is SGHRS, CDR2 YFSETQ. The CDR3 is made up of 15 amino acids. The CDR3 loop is CASSLAAGVKTEAFF. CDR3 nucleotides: TGCGCCAGCAGCTTGGCTGCGGGGGTGAAGACTGAAGCTTTCTTT.

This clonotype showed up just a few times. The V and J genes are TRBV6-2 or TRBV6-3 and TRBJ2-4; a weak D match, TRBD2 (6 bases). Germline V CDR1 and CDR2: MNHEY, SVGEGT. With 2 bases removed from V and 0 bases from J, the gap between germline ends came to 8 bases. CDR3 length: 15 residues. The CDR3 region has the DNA TGTGCCAGCAGTTACGGCGGGGCAGCCAAAAACATTCAGTACTTC. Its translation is CASSYGGAAKNIQYF.

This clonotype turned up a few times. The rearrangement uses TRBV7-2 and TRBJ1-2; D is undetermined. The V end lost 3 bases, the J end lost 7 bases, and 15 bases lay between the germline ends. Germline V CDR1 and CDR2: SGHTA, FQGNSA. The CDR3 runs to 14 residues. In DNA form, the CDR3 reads TGTGCCAGCAGCTTGAACGGGCCAGGCGGTGGCTACACCTTC. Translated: CASSLNGPGGGYTF.